This TCR beta chain was captured by sequencing in a study of T cells in women clearing cervical HPV infection. Notes on this clone: The CDR3 end is not reached by the read, which stops 3 residues before it; the germline J gene fills it in.

V lost 3 bases and J lost 1, with 11 bases in between. The CDR3 length is 15 residues. The germline V gene has CDR1 MGHRA and CDR2 YSYEKL. Produced via immunoSEQ multiplex PCR; TCRdb's table is partial and in-frame only. The sample's table shows 25,000 to 30,000 clones. Sequenced material: blood buffy coat. This rearrangement joins TRBV4-1 to TRBJ2-3; D is possibly TRBD2 (5 bases). The sequence was collected from a woman aged 18-70 years with a cervical HPV16 infection that either progressed to CIN3+ or cleared (not recorded which). The CDR3 sequence: CASSHLGLGTDTQYF. The sequenced CDR3 bases are TGCGCCAGCAGCCACCTCGGACTGGGCACAGATACG.